These T cell receptor beta chains were read from a single sample in a study of T cells in narcolepsy. Some clones are missing from TCRdb's copy, which holds only in-frame ones; the method was immunoSEQ multiplex PCR. The table shows 25,000 to 35,000 clones, with roughly four fifths occurring only once. The sequencing sample was made of CD45RA- memory CD4+ T cells from PBMCs. Receptors were obtained from a human donor with narcolepsy. CDR3s leave out the opening cysteine and the closing phenylalanine or tryptophan. Clone size is given for some rows only: seen once, a few or many times, or a class if the clone is expanded.

v_gene: TRBV7-2
abundance: NA
j_gene: TRBJ1-3
CDR3aa: ASSASTGAGNTIY

v_gene: TRBV2
abundance: NA
j_gene: TRBJ2-5
CDR3aa: ASSVQRGGGETQY

v_gene: TRBV6-1
abundance: NA
j_gene: TRBJ1-1
CDR3aa: ASSDRGETEAF

v_gene: TRBV6-6
abundance: NA
j_gene: TRBJ2-5
CDR3aa: ASSYSPGQGYRTQY

v_gene: TRBV2
abundance: NA
j_gene: TRBJ1-1
CDR3aa: ASSGDRYEAF

v_gene: TRBV18
abundance: NA
j_gene: TRBJ1-5
CDR3aa: ASSPPGQRYNQPQH

v_gene: TRBV5-1
abundance: few
j_gene: TRBJ1-1
CDR3aa: ASSLALDSGSEAF

v_gene: TRBV9
abundance: NA
j_gene: TRBJ2-1
CDR3aa: ASSGQLVDEQF

v_gene: TRBV13
abundance: NA
j_gene: TRBJ2-7
CDR3aa: ASSLDQRAYEQY

v_gene: TRBV7-2
abundance: medium-sized
j_gene: TRBJ1-2
CDR3aa: ASSPRTGGSNYGYT

v_gene: TRBV2
abundance: NA
j_gene: TRBJ2-3
CDR3aa: ASSVSRGSTDTQY

v_gene: TRBV29-1
abundance: NA
j_gene: TRBJ1-2
CDR3aa: SVEGANGYT

v_gene: TRBV7-6
abundance: NA
j_gene: TRBJ2-7
CDR3aa: ASSLGQFYEQY

v_gene: TRBV30
abundance: NA
j_gene: TRBJ1-1
CDR3aa: AWSVGGLDTEAF

v_gene: TRBV19
abundance: NA
j_gene: TRBJ2-1
CDR3aa: ASSEWGMGQIEQF

v_gene: TRBV5-1
abundance: NA
j_gene: TRBJ2-5
CDR3aa: ASSVNSPWETQY

v_gene: TRBV6-5
abundance: NA
j_gene: TRBJ1-1
CDR3aa: ASSFRPTGGNTEAF

v_gene: TRBV14
abundance: once
j_gene: TRBJ1-6
CDR3aa: ASSQESGIRSSLH

v_gene: TRBV18
abundance: NA
j_gene: TRBJ1-4
CDR3aa: ASSLQGSNEKLF

v_gene: TRBV30
abundance: NA
j_gene: TRBJ1-1
CDR3aa: ACNSEAF

v_gene: TRBV6-1
abundance: NA
j_gene: TRBJ1-4
CDR3aa: ASSEASLGAVANEKLF

v_gene: TRBV19
abundance: NA
j_gene: TRBJ2-5
CDR3aa: ASSRLQQETQY